The rows below give T cell receptor beta chains drawn from one sample of a study of T cells in Graves' hyperthyroidism and ophthalmopathy. TCRdb redid the calling of the multiplex PCR reads with MiXCR, one entry per CDR3 protein. The sample contains about 380,000 distinct CDR3 sequences, roughly 13% of which appear only once. The sample was blood. Source of these receptors: a man under 40 with Graves' hyperthyroidism that later progressed to Graves' ophthalmopathy. Each CDR3 is given with its conserved first and last residue. The order of the fields is D gene, clone size, V gene, J gene, CDR3 protein, CDR3 DNA. The D gene is left open where the match is weak. Where a row states a size, it is once, few, many or the class of an expanded clone; other rows omit it.

d_call: TRBD1
clone_size: .
v_call: TRBV5-4
j_call: TRBJ1-2
cdr3_aa: CASSPGTGRDGYTF
cdr3_nt: TGTGCCAGCAGCCCTGGGACAGGGCGGGATGGCTACACCTTC

d_call: .
clone_size: many
v_call: TRBV3-1
j_call: TRBJ1-2
cdr3_aa: CASSQVFDGYTF
cdr3_nt: TGTGCCAGCAGCCAAGTCTTTGATGGCTACACCTTC

d_call: .
clone_size: few
v_call: TRBV20-1
j_call: TRBJ2-7
cdr3_aa: CSAQGINASYYEQYF
cdr3_nt: TGCAGTGCACAGGGAATCAACGCGTCCTACTACGAGCAGTACTTC

d_call: .
clone_size: .
v_call: TRBV6-5
j_call: TRBJ2-4
cdr3_aa: CASSYSRGLAKNIQCF
cdr3_nt: TGTGCCAGCAGTTACTCGAGGGGCTTGGCCAAAAACATTCAGTGCTTC

d_call: TRBD1
clone_size: .
v_call: TRBV4-1
j_call: TRBJ2-2
cdr3_aa: CASSQGQGYGGELFF
cdr3_nt: TGCGCCAGCAGCCAAGGACAGGGTTACGGCGGGGAGCTGTTTTTT

d_call: .
clone_size: few
v_call: TRBV9
j_call: TRBJ2-6
cdr3_aa: CASRHRVRGPGANVLTF
cdr3_nt: TGTGCCAGCAGGCATAGGGTCAGGGGCCCTGGGGCCAACGTCCTGACTTTC

d_call: .
clone_size: few
v_call: TRBV3-1
j_call: TRBJ1-2
cdr3_aa: CASSQEVGGYYGYTF
cdr3_nt: TGTGCCAGCAGCCAAGAGGTCGGAGGGTACTATGGCTACACCTTC

d_call: .
clone_size: many
v_call: TRBV20-1
j_call: TRBJ2-2
cdr3_aa: CRNTPGWEAGELFF
cdr3_nt: TGCAGAAACACCCCAGGGTGGGAGGCCGGGGAGCTGTTTTTT

d_call: .
clone_size: few
v_call: TRBV11-3
j_call: TRBJ2-6
cdr3_aa: CASSSRLTGRVNVLTF
cdr3_nt: TGTGCCAGCAGCTCCCGCTTAACAGGCAGGGTTAACGTCCTGACTTTC

d_call: .
clone_size: many
v_call: TRBV30
j_call: TRBJ2-4
cdr3_aa: CAWSRGSNIQYF
cdr3_nt: TGTGCCTGGAGCCGCGGATCGAACATTCAGTACTTC

d_call: .
clone_size: few
v_call: TRBV5-6
j_call: TRBJ1-5
cdr3_aa: CASSYGIGEDQPQHF
cdr3_nt: TGTGCCAGCAGCTATGGAATTGGGGAAGATCAGCCCCAGCATTTT

d_call: .
clone_size: few
v_call: TRBV4-1
j_call: TRBJ2-7
cdr3_aa: CASSQRTNYEQYF
cdr3_nt: TGCGCCAGCAGCCAAAGGACTAACTACGAGCAGTACTTC

d_call: .
clone_size: many
v_call: TRBV19
j_call: TRBJ1-2
cdr3_aa: CASSKDKGYGYTF
cdr3_nt: TGTGCCAGTAGTAAGGACAAAGGCTATGGCTACACCTTC

d_call: .
clone_size: many
v_call: TRBV2
j_call: TRBJ1-1
cdr3_aa: CASRGTLNTEAFF
cdr3_nt: TGTGCCAGCAGGGGGACTTTGAACACTGAAGCTTTCTTT

d_call: .
clone_size: many
v_call: TRBV28
j_call: TRBJ2-3
cdr3_aa: CASSLYRSTDTQYF
cdr3_nt: TGTGCCAGCAGTTTATACAGGAGCACAGATACGCAGTATTTT

d_call: .
clone_size: few
v_call: TRBV6-1
j_call: TRBJ1-3
cdr3_aa: CASGSSGNTIYF
cdr3_nt: TGTGCCAGCGGGAGCTCTGGAAACACCATATATTTT

d_call: TRBD1
clone_size: many
v_call: TRBV6-1
j_call: TRBJ2-7
cdr3_aa: CASSESTGGSYEQYF
cdr3_nt: TGTGCCAGCAGTGAATCGACAGGGGGTTCCTACGAGCAGTACTTC

d_call: .
clone_size: many
v_call: TRBV6-1
j_call: TRBJ2-7
cdr3_aa: CASSDSGAYEQYF
cdr3_nt: TGTGCCAGCAGTGATTCAGGTGCCTACGAGCAGTACTTC

d_call: .
clone_size: .
v_call: TRBV24-1
j_call: TRBJ1-5
cdr3_aa: CATSGGVQGQPQHF
cdr3_nt: TGTGCCACCAGTGGCGGGGTACAAGGTCAGCCCCAGCATTTT

d_call: TRBD2
clone_size: .
v_call: TRBV20-1
j_call: TRBJ2-2
cdr3_aa: CSARVSGGTGELFF
cdr3_nt: TGCAGTGCTAGAGTTAGCGGGGGGACCGGGGAGCTGTTTTTT

d_call: TRBD1
clone_size: many
v_call: TRBV28
j_call: TRBJ1-5
cdr3_aa: CASSLIDRGNQPQHF
cdr3_nt: TGTGCCAGCAGTTTAATCGACAGGGGCAATCAGCCCCAGCATTTT

d_call: .
clone_size: .
v_call: TRBV30
j_call: TRBJ1-1
cdr3_aa: CAWNRGGHTEAFF
cdr3_nt: TGTGCCTGGAATAGAGGGGGACACACTGAAGCTTTCTTT

d_call: .
clone_size: many
v_call: TRBV6-1
j_call: TRBJ2-1
cdr3_aa: CASSIAVNEQFF
cdr3_nt: TGTGCCAGCAGCATAGCGGTCAATGAGCAGTTCTTC

d_call: .
clone_size: many
v_call: TRBV20-1
j_call: TRBJ1-5
cdr3_aa: CSARGGVGGRQNQPQHF
cdr3_nt: TGCAGTGCTAGAGGAGGAGTTGGTGGCAGACAAAATCAGCCCCAGCATTTT

d_call: TRBD1
clone_size: .
v_call: TRBV5-1
j_call: TRBJ2-7
cdr3_aa: CASSLAGVWQGAYEQYF
cdr3_nt: TGCGCCAGCAGCTTGGCCGGGGTTTGGCAGGGGGCCTACGAGCAGTACTTC

d_call: .
clone_size: .
v_call: TRBV6-5
j_call: TRBJ2-3
cdr3_aa: CASSYSPVPDTQYF
cdr3_nt: TGTGCCAGCAGTTACTCGCCAGTCCCAGATACGCAGTATTTT

d_call: .
clone_size: few
v_call: TRBV30
j_call: TRBJ2-3
cdr3_aa: CAWSVTAGSTDTQYF
cdr3_nt: TGTGCCTGGAGTGTAACGGCAGGGAGCACAGATACGCAGTATTTT

d_call: .
clone_size: few
v_call: TRBV11-2
j_call: TRBJ2-5
cdr3_aa: CASSLVYPPVTQYF
cdr3_nt: TGTGCCAGCAGCTTAGTTTATCCGCCGGTGACCCAGTACTTC

d_call: .
clone_size: many
v_call: TRBV11-2
j_call: TRBJ1-5
cdr3_aa: CASSLDQEGRRAQHF
cdr3_nt: TGTGCCAGCAGCTTAGACCAGGAGGGGCGGAGGGCCCAGCATTTT

d_call: .
clone_size: many
v_call: TRBV5-5
j_call: TRBJ1-1
cdr3_aa: CASSPQPQGTEAFF
cdr3_nt: TGTGCCAGCAGCCCACAGCCCCAAGGTACTGAAGCTTTCTTT

d_call: .
clone_size: .
v_call: TRBV4-1
j_call: TRBJ2-3
cdr3_aa: CASSRLGGDTQYF
cdr3_nt: TGCGCCAGCAGCCGATTAGGGGGAGATACGCAGTATTTT